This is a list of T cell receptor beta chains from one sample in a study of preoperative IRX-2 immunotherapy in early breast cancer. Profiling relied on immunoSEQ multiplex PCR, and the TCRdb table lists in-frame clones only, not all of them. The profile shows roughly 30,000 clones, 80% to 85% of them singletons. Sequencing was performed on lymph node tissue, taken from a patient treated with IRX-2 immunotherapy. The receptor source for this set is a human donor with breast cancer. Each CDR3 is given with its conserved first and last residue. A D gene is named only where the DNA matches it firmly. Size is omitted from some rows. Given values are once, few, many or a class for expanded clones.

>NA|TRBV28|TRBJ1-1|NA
CASSRAPAEAFF
TGTGCCAGCAGCAGGGCCCCGGCTGAAGCTTTCTTT
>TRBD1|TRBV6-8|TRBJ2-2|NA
CATTPGQGTGELFF
TGTGCCACCACCCCGGGACAGGGGACCGGGGAGCTGTTTTTT
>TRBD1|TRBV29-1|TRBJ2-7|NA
CSVGDSSSYEQYF
TGCAGCGTGGGGGACAGTAGCTCCTACGAGCAGTACTTC
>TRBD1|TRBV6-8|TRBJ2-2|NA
CAITATGDNTGELFF
TGTGCCATCACGGCAACAGGGGATAACACCGGGGAGCTGTTTTTT
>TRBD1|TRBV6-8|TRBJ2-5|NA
CASRTGGLETQYF
TGTGCCAGCAGAACAGGGGGATTGGAGACCCAGTACTTC
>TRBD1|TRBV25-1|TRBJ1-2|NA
CASSESDRGGGYTF
TGTGCCAGCAGTGAATCGGACAGGGGAGGTGGCTACACCTTC
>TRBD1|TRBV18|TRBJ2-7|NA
CASSPRGQGADEQYF
TGTGCCAGCTCACCACGGGGACAGGGGGCCGACGAGCAGTACTTC
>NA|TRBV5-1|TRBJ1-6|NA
CASSLRLSSYNSPLHF
TGCGCCAGCAGCCTCCGCTTGAGCTCCTATAATTCACCCCTCCACTTT
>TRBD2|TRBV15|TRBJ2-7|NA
CATSRDWTGGPKGEQYF
TGTGCCACCAGCAGAGACTGGACGGGAGGGCCAAAGGGCGAGCAGTACTTC
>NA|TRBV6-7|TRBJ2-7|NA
CASSYSLWYVEQYF
TGTGCCAGCAGTTACTCCCTTTGGTACGTCGAGCAGTACTTC
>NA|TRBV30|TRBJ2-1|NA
CAWSVRRNEQFF
TGTGCCTGGAGTGTACGGAGGAATGAGCAGTTCTTC
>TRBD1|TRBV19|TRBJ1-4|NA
CATPPKRQGECMTNEKLFF
TGTGCCACCCCACCAAAACGACAGGGGGAATGTATGACTAATGAAAAACTGTTTTTT
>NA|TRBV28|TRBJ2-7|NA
CASRHQPGHPAYEQYF
TGTGCCAGCAGACACCAGCCGGGACACCCTGCCTACGAGCAGTACTTC
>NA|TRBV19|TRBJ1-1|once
CASSWGGDKNTEAFF
TGTGCCAGTAGTTGGGGGGGAGACAAGAACACTGAAGCTTTCTTT
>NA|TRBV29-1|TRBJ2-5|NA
CSAVGRQETQYF
TGCAGCGCTGTGGGCAGGCAAGAGACCCAGTACTTC
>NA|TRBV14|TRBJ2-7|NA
CASRGRGYEQYF
TGTGCCAGCAGGGGCAGGGGATACGAGCAGTACTTC
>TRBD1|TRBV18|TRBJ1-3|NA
CASSPSPQGAGNTIYF
TGTGCCAGCTCACCGAGTCCACAGGGGGCTGGAAACACCATATATTTT
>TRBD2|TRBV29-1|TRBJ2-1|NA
CSVGPSGGREQFF
TGCAGCGTTGGGCCCTCGGGGGGAAGAGAGCAGTTCTTC
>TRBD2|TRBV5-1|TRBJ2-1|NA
CASSLARGWLADYNEQFF
TGCGCCAGCAGCTTGGCTAGGGGATGGCTAGCGGACTACAATGAGCAGTTCTTC
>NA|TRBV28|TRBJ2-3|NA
CASSSGSTDTQYF
TGTGCCAGCAGCTCCGGGAGCACAGATACGCAGTATTTT
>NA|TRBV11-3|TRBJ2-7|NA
CASSKRVSSYEQYF
TGTGCCAGCAGCAAACGGGTCAGCTCCTACGAGCAGTACTTC
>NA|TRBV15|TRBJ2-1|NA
CATSNTGNHNEQFF
TGTGCCACCAGCAATACAGGGAACCACAATGAGCAGTTCTTC
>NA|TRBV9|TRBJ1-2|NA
CASRQQGGPYGYTF
TGTGCCAGCAGGCAACAGGGTGGCCCATATGGCTACACCTTC
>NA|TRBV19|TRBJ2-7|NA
CASSSSSGYEQYF
TGTGCCAGTAGTTCTTCCTCGGGGTACGAGCAGTACTTC
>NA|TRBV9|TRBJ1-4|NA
CASSTRAGVGEKLFF
TGTGCCAGCAGCACCAGGGCGGGGGTAGGGGAAAAACTGTTTTTT
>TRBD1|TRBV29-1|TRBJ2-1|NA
CSYGTGVNEQFF
TGCAGCTACGGGACAGGGGTCAATGAGCAGTTCTTC
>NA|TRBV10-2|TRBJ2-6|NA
CASKPAPSDGANVLTF
TGCGCCAGCAAACCCGCACCCTCGGATGGGGCCAACGTCCTGACTTTC
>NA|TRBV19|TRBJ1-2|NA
CASSVGQIYGYTF
TGTGCCAGTAGTGTTGGACAGATATATGGCTACACCTTC
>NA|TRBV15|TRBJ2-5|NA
CATSREGGGETQYF
TGTGCCACCAGCAGGGAAGGGGGTGGTGAGACCCAGTACTTC
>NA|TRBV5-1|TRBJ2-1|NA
CASSLVFERRDNEQFF
TGCGCCAGCAGCTTGGTGTTCGAGCGGAGGGACAATGAGCAGTTCTTC
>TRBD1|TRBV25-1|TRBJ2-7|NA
CASSEDRVREQYF
TGTGCCAGCAGCGAGGACAGGGTAAGGGAGCAGTACTTC
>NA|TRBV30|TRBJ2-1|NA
CAWSVYNEQFF
TGTGCCTGGAGTGTGTACAATGAGCAGTTCTTC
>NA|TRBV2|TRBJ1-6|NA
CASSVARESSYNSPLHF
TGTGCCAGCAGCGTAGCTCGGGAAAGCTCCTATAATTCACCCCTCCACTTT
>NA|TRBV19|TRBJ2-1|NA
CASGGYNEQFF
TGTGCCAGTGGGGGGTACAATGAGCAGTTCTTC
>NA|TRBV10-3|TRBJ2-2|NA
CAISESRNTGELFF
TGTGCCATCAGTGAGTCGAGAAACACCGGGGAGCTGTTTTTT
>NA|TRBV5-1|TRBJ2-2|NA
CASSLSTSNTGELFF
TGCGCCAGCAGCTTGTCAACTTCGAACACCGGGGAGCTGTTTTTT
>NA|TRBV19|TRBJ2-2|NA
CASSNQANTGELFF
TGTGCCAGTAGTAATCAGGCGAACACCGGGGAGCTGTTTTTT
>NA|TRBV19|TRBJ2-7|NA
CASSTGLGSYEQYF
TGTGCCAGTAGTACAGGGTTAGGCTCCTACGAGCAGTACTTC
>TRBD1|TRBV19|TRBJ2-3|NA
CASSFSRQGNTQYF
TGTGCCAGTAGTTTTTCCCGACAGGGCAATACGCAGTATTTT
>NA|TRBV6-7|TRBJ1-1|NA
CASIKGVRNTEAFF
TGTGCCAGCATTAAGGGGGTAAGGAACACTGAAGCTTTCTTT
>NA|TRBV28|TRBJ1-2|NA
CASSTGQYYGYTF
TGTGCCAGCAGTACAGGACAGTACTATGGCTACACCTTC
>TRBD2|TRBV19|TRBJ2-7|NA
CASSRSTGTSRPPEQYF
TGTGCCAGTAGTAGGAGTACCGGGACTAGCAGACCTCCCGAGCAGTACTTC
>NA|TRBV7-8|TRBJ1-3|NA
CASSTSGRSSGNTIYF
TGTGCCAGCAGCACCTCGGGCAGGAGCTCTGGAAACACCATATATTTT
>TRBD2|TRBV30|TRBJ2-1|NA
CAWSIEREGSEQFF
TGTGCCTGGAGTATTGAGCGGGAGGGTAGTGAGCAGTTCTTC
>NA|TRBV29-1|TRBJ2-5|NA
CSVGVRRSWETQYF
TGCAGCGTTGGCGTCCGGAGGTCTTGGGAGACCCAGTACTTC
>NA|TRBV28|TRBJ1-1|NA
CASSTTGVRGNTEAFF
TGTGCCAGCAGTACCACCGGGGTAAGGGGAAACACTGAAGCTTTCTTT